A single T cell receptor (beta chain) is shown here with its context. Antigen specificity is unknown. These data are taken from a study of cytomegalovirus exposure and HLA in healthy donors. Looked up from germline, CDR1 is SGHTA and CDR2 is FQGNSA. Trimming took 2 bases from V and 11 from J, leaving 10 bases between them. The CDR3 runs to 12 residues. Whole-study results and caveats: Further analysis, carried out later, found HLA-associated TCR beta chains more clonally expanded than equally common other chains. A list of about 180 TCR beta chains associated with cytomegalovirus was given. Most CMV-associated TCR beta chains were later found to appear HLA-restricted.

Primers for the PCR totalled 60 Vbeta and 13 Jbeta. Sequencing was performed with immunoSEQ multiplex PCR; in TCRdb, only in-frame clones are kept and a portion is missing. The sample table includes 100,000 to 150,000 clones. The chain combines TRBV7-2 with TRBJ2-1, with D possibly matching TRBD1 (5 bases). The source of this sequence is a man younger than 35 in good health and CMV-seronegative. Sample: PBMCs. The CDR3 region is CASSLIQGKQFF. The CDR3 bases are TGTGCCAGCAGCTTAATTCAGGGAAAGCAGTTCTTC.